This entry lists 4 T cell receptor beta chains sequenced from one sample in a study of cytomegalovirus exposure and HLA in healthy donors. Primers: 60 Vbeta forward and 13 Jbeta reverse. The table came from immunoSEQ multiplex PCR; TCRdb's copy has only in-frame clones and leaves some out. The table has about 38,000 clones, almost 70% seen once. The specimen sequenced was PBMCs. The receptor source for this set is a man aged 25-45 years in good health and CMV-seronegative.

This clone appeared a few times. The chain couples TRBV5-1 to TRBJ2-5; 7 bases align to TRBD1. The CDR3 has 15 amino acids. V gave up 2 bases and J gave up 5 bases; unmatched junction bases: 9. Germline V CDR1 and CDR2: SGHRS, YFSETQ. The CDR3 DNA reads as TGCGCCAGCAGCTTCCGACAGGGTTATGGGGAGACCCAGTACTTC. It yields the protein CASSFRQGYGETQYF.

The V and J genes are TRBV5-6 and TRBJ2-3, with 9 bases that match TRBD1. The germline gives CDR1 SGHDT, CDR2 YYEEEE. The CDR3 totals 19 residues. V dropped 2 bases and J dropped 6; count of bases not matched to a gene: 19. The CDR3 sequence: CASSFTGGAWRGFTDTQYF. The CDR3 DNA follows: TGTGCCAGCAGCTTCACAGGGGGCGCTTGGAGAGGTTTCACGGATACGCAGTATTTT.

The rearrangement links TRBV10-2 to TRBJ2-5, with 8 nucleotides matching TRBD1. The V gene's germline CDR1 is WSHSY and CDR2 SAAADI. The CDR3 is made up of 12 amino acids. V trimming: 6 bases; J trimming: 3 bases; junction bases outside the gene matches: 0. CDR3 sequence: CASRQGEETQYF. The CDR3 DNA reads as TGCGCCAGCAGACAGGGGGAAGAGACCCAGTACTTC.

This clone appeared once. The V and J genes are TRBV7-2 and TRBJ1-5, with a tentative D call TRBD1 (5 bases). CDR1 SGHTA and CDR2 FQGNSA come from the germline V gene. The CDR3 runs 13 residues. V shed 3 bases and J shed 6 bases, with 9 bases lying between them. The CDR3 is CASSLRGGQPQHF. The CDR3 DNA follows: TGTGCCAGCAGCTTGAGGGGAGGTCAGCCCCAGCATTTT. Looking up the rest from reference TRBV7-2 and TRBJ1-5 gives the full variable domain: GAGVSQSPSNKVTEKGKDVELRCDPISGHTALYWYRQSLGQGLEFLIYFQGNSAPDKSGLPSDRFSAERTGGSVSTLTIQRTQQEDSAVYLCASSLRGGQPQHFGDGTRLSIL.